This entry lists 26 T cell receptor beta chains sequenced from one sample in a study of siplizumab effects on memory and regulatory T cells. Libraries were prepared by immunoSEQ multiplex PCR; TCRdb keeps only in-frame clonotypes and omits some of them. The data show roughly 100,000 clones, about 92% seen once. The material sequenced was CD4+ T cells sorted from blood. These receptors came from a human donor in good health.

This chain uses TRBV5-4 with TRBJ1-2; the match to TRBD1 covers 9 bases. CDR3 length: 15 residues. From germline, CDR1 is SGHNT and CDR2 YYREEE (reference sequence). The trim removed 4 bases at V and 4 bases at J, leaving 8 bases unmatched. The CDR3 is CASSPGQGEVYGYTF. CDR3 DNA: TGTGCCAGCAGCCCGGGACAGGGTGAGGTCTATGGCTACACCTTC.

V gene TRBV14 combines with J gene TRBJ1-2, with unresolved D. This CDR3 has 13 amino acids. V lost 3 bases and J lost 8, with 13 bases in between. CDR1 and CDR2 from the germline V gene are SGHDN and FVKESK. The CDR3 DNA follows: TGTGCCAGCAGCCAGATCGAAGGCTCCGGCTACACCTTC. This translates into CASSQIEGSGYTF.

This chain uses TRBV19 with TRBJ1-1; D gene uncertain. This CDR3 is built from 13 residues. Trimming stripped 3 bases from V and 4 bases from J, with 9 bases between. Germline CDR1 and CDR2: LNHDA and SQIVND (reference sequence). The CDR3 DNA reads TGTGCCAGTAGTATGGCGGCGGTCACTGAAGCTTTCTTT. It is translated as CASSMAAVTEAFF.

V gene TRBV14 combines with J gene TRBJ2-1, with 9 nucleotides matching TRBD2. Germline CDR1 and CDR2: SGHDN and FVKESK. The CDR3 covers 15 residues. The V segment lost 2 bases and the J segment 10 bases; nucleotides outside the gene matches: 9. This CDR3 is CASSQSLAGLGEQFF. CDR3 bases: TGTGCCAGCAGCCAAAGCCTAGCGGGGTTGGGGGAGCAGTTCTTC. Filled out from reference TRBV14 and TRBJ2-1, the complete variable domain reads EAGVTQFPSHSVIEKGQTVTLRCDPISGHDNLYWYRRVMGKEIKFLLHFVKESKQDESGMPNNRFLAERTGGTYSTLKVQPAELEDSGVYFCASSQSLAGLGEQFFGPGTRLTVL.

This chain uses TRBV29-1 with TRBJ1-2, with TRBD1 matching 8 bases. Germline V gives CDR1 SQVTM, CDR2 ANQGSEA. Trimming took 6 bases from V and 6 from J; bases not matched to a gene: 6. The CDR3 has 12 residues. The CDR3 reads CSVNDRGDGYTF. The DNA for the CDR3 is TGCAGCGTCAATGACAGGGGAGATGGCTACACCTTC. Based on the CDR3 plus reference TRBV29-1 and TRBJ1-2, the full variable domain is SAVISQKPSRDICQRGTSLTIQCQVDSQVTMMFWYRQQPGQSLTLIATANQGSEATYESGFVIDKFPISRPNLTFSTLTVSNMSPEDSSIYLCSVNDRGDGYTFGSGTRLTVV.

V gene TRBV2 combines with J gene TRBJ1-1, with 7 bases matching TRBD1. The CDR3 is 15 amino acids. Losses at the gene ends were 2 bases for V and 6 bases for J; bases not matched to a gene: 9. CDR1 SNHLY and CDR2 FYNNEI come from the germline V gene. The CDR3 coding sequence is TGTGCCAGCAGTGAATTGGCGGCAGGGGGTGCTGAAGCTTTCTTT. This gives the protein CASSELAAGGAEAFF.

The genes are TRBV15 and TRBJ2-7; 9 bases agree with TRBD1. The J segment lost 2 bases and the V segment lost 2 bases, leaving 4 bases of the junction unmatched. The germline gives CDR1 LNHNV, CDR2 YYDKDF (reference sequence). The CDR3 totals 15 residues. In nucleotides, the CDR3 is TGTGCCACCAGCAGACCCGGGACAGGGACCTACGAGCAGTACTTC. It specifies CATSRPGTGTYEQYF.

This chain connects TRBV7-2 to TRBJ2-1; D possibly matches TRBD1 or TRBD2 (6 bases each). Germline V CDR1 and CDR2: SGHTA, FQGNSA. The CDR3 length is 15 residues. V was shortened by 5 bases and J by 3 bases, with 14 bases between the two germline ends. The CDR3 loop is CASSNRGVNYNEQFF. CDR3 bases: TGTGCCAGCAGCAATAGGGGGGTTAACTACAATGAGCAGTTCTTC.

The DNA for the CDR3 is TGCGCCAGCAGCCTGACTAGCAACTCAAGAGGGGATGAGCAGTTCTTC. This sequence encodes CASSLTSNSRGDEQFF. The rearrangement joins TRBV5-1 to TRBJ2-1; 7 positions match TRBD2. The trim removed 4 bases at V and 8 bases at J, leaving 15 bases unmatched. Germline V gives CDR1 SGHRS, CDR2 YFSETQ. This CDR3 has 16 amino acids.

This clone was observed a single time. The V gene is TRBV7-6, the J gene TRBJ2-5; TRBD2 matches at 9 bases. V was pared by 1 base and J by 4 bases, with 7 bases of the junction left unmatched. CDR3 size: 16 residues. Germline V gene data show CDR1 as SGHVS and CDR2 as FNYEAQ. Here the CDR3 reads CASSLGGGAGGETQYF. CDR3 nucleotide sequence: TGTGCCAGCAGCTTAGGTGGCGGAGCGGGGGGAGAGACCCAGTACTTC. Looking up the rest from reference TRBV7-6 and TRBJ2-5 gives the full variable domain: GAGVSQSPRYKVTKRGQDVALRCDPISGHVSLYWYRQALGQGPEFLTYFNYEAQQDKSGLPNDRFSAERPEGSISTLTIQRTEQRDSAMYRCASSLGGGAGGETQYFGPGTRLLVL.

The chain links TRBV5-6 to TRBJ1-3; D unresolved. Germline assignment: CDR1 SGHDT and CDR2 YYEEEE. Trimming removed 0 bases from V and 2 bases from J, with 9 bases in between. The CDR3 runs 15 residues. This CDR3 is CASSLEGNAGNTIYF. CDR3 DNA sequence: TGTGCCAGCAGCTTGGAAGGGAATGCTGGAAACACCATATATTTT.

This chain joins TRBV21-1 and TRBJ2-5; the table's D gene call, TRBD1, was not cross checked with the DNA. TRBV21-1 has pseudogene status. This CDR3 is 15 amino acids long. The CDR3 loop is CASSKRTGQEETQYF. In nucleotides, the CDR3 is TGTGCCAGCAGCAAAAGGACAGGGCAGGAAGAGACCCAGTACTTC.

The chain joins TRBV7-2 to TRBJ1-1; D possibly corresponds to TRBD1 (5 bases). The CDR3 has 15 amino acids. Trimming took 5 bases from V and 1 from J, leaving 14 bases between them. The germline V gene has CDR1 SGHTA and CDR2 FQGNSA. CDR3 residues: CASSPYQGQNTEAFF. CDR3 coding DNA: TGTGCCAGCAGCCCATATCAGGGCCAGAACACTGAAGCTTTCTTT.

This clone was counted a single time. The chain is built from TRBV30 and TRBJ2-2; no firm D call. The ends were cut back, 3 bases at V and 6 bases at J, with 8 bases in the middle. There are 12 residues in the CDR3. CDR1 is GTSNPN and CDR2 is SVGIG in the germline V gene (reference sequence). The CDR3 loop reads CAWSLSAGELFF. The CDR3 nucleotides are TGTGCCTGGAGCCTCTCCGCCGGGGAGCTGTTTTTT.

This clone was recorded only once. The V gene is TRBV5-1, the J gene TRBJ1-2; 12 positions match TRBD1. Trimming took 0 bases from V and 7 from J; bases not matched to a gene: 4. Germline V gene data show CDR1 as SGHRS and CDR2 as YFSETQ. The CDR3 extends over 15 amino acids. CDR3 in DNA: TGCGCCAGCAGCTTGGAAGGGACAGGGGGCTTTGGCTACACCTTC. This translates into CASSLEGTGGFGYTF.

The chain uses TRBV10-3 and TRBJ2-7; 7 positions agree with TRBD2. The germline V gene has CDR1 ENHRY and CDR2 SYGVKD. The length of the CDR3 is 16 residues. V trimming: 3 bases; J trimming: 3 bases; junction bases outside the gene matches: 11. The CDR3 protein is CAISDMGGTTGYEQYF. CDR3 DNA sequence: TGTGCCATCAGTGACATGGGAGGGACTACGGGCTACGAGCAGTACTTC.

V usage is TRBV12-5 and J usage is TRBJ1-1; D is perhaps TRBD1 (5 bases). Germline CDR1 reads LGHNT; CDR2 reads FRNRAP. Deletions cut 6 bases from V and 11 bases from J, with 16 bases between. The CDR3 runs to 12 residues. The CDR3 DNA sequence: TGTGCTAGTGGCACAGACAGTGGTTGGGCTTTCTTT. Translating gives CASGTDSGWAFF.

The rearrangement uses TRBV7-3 and TRBJ1-4, with D unclear. Germline V gene lookup returns CDR1 SGHTA and CDR2 FQGTGA. The CDR3 has 16 residues. Deletions cut 5 bases from V and 12 bases from J, with 25 bases between. This chain's CDR3 is CASSRSLRIGVRELFF. For the CDR3, the DNA is TGTGCCAGCAGCCGGAGCCTCCGAATTGGGGTTAGGGAACTGTTTTTT.

The chain uses TRBV6-5 and TRBJ2-7; 9 bases align to TRBD1. Trimming took 8 bases from V and 7 from J; bases not matched to a gene: 9. The length of the CDR3 is 13 residues. Germline V lookup: CDR1 MNHEY, CDR2 SVGAGI. This chain's CDR3 is CASGRTGAGEQYF. In nucleotides, the CDR3 is TGTGCCAGCGGACGGACAGGGGCGGGAGAGCAGTACTTC.

The chain joins TRBV9 to TRBJ2-1; D is uncertain. Germline V gene data show CDR1 as SGDLS and CDR2 as YYNGEE. The CDR3 runs 15 residues. Trimming cost V 0 bases and J 0 bases, with 7 bases left between them. The CDR3 bases are TGTGCCAGCAGCGTAGATCCGAGCTCCTACAATGAGCAGTTCTTC. Encoded protein: CASSVDPSSYNEQFF.

The rearrangement uses TRBV5-1 and TRBJ1-1, with no clear D. Germline V lookup: CDR1 SGHRS, CDR2 YFSETQ. V was cut by 0 bases and J by 7 bases, with 10 bases left in between. This CDR3 has 13 residues. This chain's CDR3 is CASSLGGEDEAFF. The CDR3 DNA is TGCGCCAGCAGCTTGGGCGGCGAGGATGAAGCTTTCTTT.

This chain joins TRBV2 and TRBJ1-2; D is undetermined. The CDR3 length is 12 residues. Germline values: CDR1 SNHLY, CDR2 FYNNEI. V shed 6 bases and J shed 6 bases, with 11 bases lying between them. This CDR3 reads CASRIRPDGYTF. CDR3 sequence (DNA): TGTGCCAGCAGGATAAGGCCTGATGGCTACACCTTC.

The chain is built from TRBV5-1 and TRBJ2-5; D not certain. CDR3 size: 14 residues. Germline-derived CDR1 and CDR2 are SGHRS and YFSETQ. V lost 4 bases and J lost 1, with 11 bases in between. The CDR3 sequence: CASSPGRTQETQYF. The CDR3 DNA follows: TGCGCCAGCAGCCCCGGACGGACCCAAGAGACCCAGTACTTC.

V and J are TRBV9 and TRBJ2-2, with D unclear. Trimming removed 0 bases at V and 8 bases at J, with 11 bases between. The germline V gene encodes CDR1 SGDLS and CDR2 YYNGEE. CDR3 length equals 14 residues. In DNA, the CDR3 is TGTGCCAGCAGCGTAGCTGCGGAAGTAGGGGAGCTGTTTTTT. It is translated as CASSVAAEVGELFF. The variable domain in full, completed from reference TRBV9 and TRBJ2-2, reads DSGVTQTPKHLITATGQRVTLRCSPRSGDLSVYWYQQSLDQGLQFLIQYYNGEERAKGNILERFSAQQFPDLHSELNLSSLELGDSALYFCASSVAAEVGELFFGEGSRLTVL.

The J gene is TRBJ2-2, the V gene TRBV15; D unclear. The germline V gene encodes CDR1 LNHNV and CDR2 YYDKDF (reference sequence). The CDR3 sequence is 16 residues long. Trimming removed 0 bases from V and 0 bases from J, with 8 bases in between. The CDR3 DNA reads TGTGCCACCAGCAGAGAGCCCCAAGCGAACACCGGGGAGCTGTTTTTT. Translating gives CATSREPQANTGELFF.

This clone was recorded once. The rearrangement uses TRBV18 and TRBJ1-1; 7 positions agree with TRBD1. V dropped 1 base and J dropped 0; count of bases not matched to a gene: 8. This CDR3 has 17 amino acids. Germline CDR1 and CDR2: KGHSH and LQKENI. CDR3 protein: CASSPLGTATMNTEAFF. For the CDR3, the DNA is TGTGCCAGCTCACCACTTGGGACAGCGACCATGAACACTGAAGCTTTCTTT.